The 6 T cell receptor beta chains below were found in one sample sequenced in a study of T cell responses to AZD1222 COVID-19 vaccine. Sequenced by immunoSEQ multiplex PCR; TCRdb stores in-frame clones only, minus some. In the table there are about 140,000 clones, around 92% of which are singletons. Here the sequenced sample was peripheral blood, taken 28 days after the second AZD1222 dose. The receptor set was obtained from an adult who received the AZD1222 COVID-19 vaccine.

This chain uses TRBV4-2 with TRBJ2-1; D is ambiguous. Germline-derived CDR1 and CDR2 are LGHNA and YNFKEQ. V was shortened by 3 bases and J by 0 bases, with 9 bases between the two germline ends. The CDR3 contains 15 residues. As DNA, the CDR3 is TGTGCCAGCAGCCAGAGCCAGAGCTCCTACAATGAGCAGTTCTTC. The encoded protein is CASSQSQSSYNEQFF.

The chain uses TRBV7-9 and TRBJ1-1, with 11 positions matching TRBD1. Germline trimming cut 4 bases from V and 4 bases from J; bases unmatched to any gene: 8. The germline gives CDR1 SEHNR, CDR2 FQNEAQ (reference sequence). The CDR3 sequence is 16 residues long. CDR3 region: CASSSIRGTGGTEAFF. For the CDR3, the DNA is TGTGCCAGCAGCTCAATTAGAGGGACAGGGGGCACTGAAGCTTTCTTT.

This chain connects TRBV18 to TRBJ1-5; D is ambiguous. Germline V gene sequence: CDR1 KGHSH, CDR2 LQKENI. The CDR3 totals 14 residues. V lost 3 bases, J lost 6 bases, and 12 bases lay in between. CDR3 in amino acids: CASSPDRTVQPQHF. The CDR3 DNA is TGTGCCAGCTCACCTGACCGGACGGTTCAGCCCCAGCATTTT.

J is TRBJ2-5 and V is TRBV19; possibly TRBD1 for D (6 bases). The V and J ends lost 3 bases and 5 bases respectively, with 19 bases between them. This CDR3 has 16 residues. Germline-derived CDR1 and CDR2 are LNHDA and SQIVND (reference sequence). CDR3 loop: CASSIPGRTEGETQYF. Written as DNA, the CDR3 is TGTGCCAGTAGTATTCCGGGCAGGACAGAGGGGGAGACCCAGTACTTC. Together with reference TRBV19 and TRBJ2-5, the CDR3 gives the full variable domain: DGGITQSPKYLFRKEGQNVTLSCEQNLNHDAMYWYRQDPGQGLRLIYYSQIVNDFQKGDIAEGYSVSREKKESFPLTVTSAQKNPTAFYLCASSIPGRTEGETQYFGPGTRLLVL.

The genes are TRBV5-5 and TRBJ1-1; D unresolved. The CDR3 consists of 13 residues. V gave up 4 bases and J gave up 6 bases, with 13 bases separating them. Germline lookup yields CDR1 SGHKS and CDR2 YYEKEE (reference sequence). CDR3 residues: CASSPLALPEAFF. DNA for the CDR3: TGTGCCAGCAGCCCCCTCGCGCTCCCTGAAGCTTTCTTT.

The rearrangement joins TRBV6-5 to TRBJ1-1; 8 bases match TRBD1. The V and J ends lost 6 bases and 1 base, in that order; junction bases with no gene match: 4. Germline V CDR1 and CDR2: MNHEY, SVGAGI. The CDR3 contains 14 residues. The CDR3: CASRTGARNTEAFF. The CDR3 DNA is TGTGCCAGCAGGACAGGGGCCCGGAACACTGAAGCTTTCTTT.